This T cell receptor beta chain was sequenced during a study of OX40 agonist ivuxolimab in advanced cancers. The study, taken as a whole, reports: Clonal expansion was among the lowest in partial responders at 0.1-3.0 mg/kg, especially CD8+.

The data were produced by immunoSEQ multiplex PCR, yet TCRdb's version contains in-frame clones alone and is incomplete. The table lists more than 55,000 clones, roughly 80% of them singletons. V shed 10 bases, J shed 3 bases, and the junction held 7 bases outside the gene matches. Germline assignment: CDR1 LNHDA and CDR2 SQIVND (reference sequence). The CDR3 is 14 residues long. Concerning this clone itself: Its antigen is still unknown.

The chain uses TRBV19 and TRBJ2-1, with TRBD2 identical over 9 bases. The sequence was obtained from an adult with an advanced solid tumor such as melanoma, head and neck, liver or kidney cancer. Sequenced material: CD4+ or CD8+ T cells sorted from blood, taken in a trial of the OX40 agonist ivuxolimab. CDR3 sequence reads: CATRTSANYNEQFF. The CDR3 DNA reads TGTGCCACCCGGACTAGCGCCAACTACAATGAGCAGTTCTTC. Together with reference TRBV19 and TRBJ2-1, the CDR3 gives the full variable domain: DGGITQSPKYLFRKEGQNVTLSCEQNLNHDAMYWYRQDPGQGLRLIYYSQIVNDFQKGDIAEGYSVSREKKESFPLTVTSAQKNPTAFYLCATRTSANYNEQFFGPGTRLTVL.